This TCR beta chain was captured in a study of prognosis after radiotherapy for stage I lung cancer. Overall study: Participants consisted of stage I non-small cell lung cancer patients, who were enrolled between 2018 and early 2019. While seven patients had squamous cell carcinoma tumors, the tumors of twelve were adenocarcinoma. Distant metastasis occurred in a handful of patients at a median of approximately 7 months after radiotherapy, while about 15 showed no significant progression.

The J segment lost 4 bases and the V segment lost 7 bases, leaving 6 bases of the junction unmatched. The CDR3 spans 13 residues. This clonotype has a count of ten or more. The genomic DNA TCR beta CDR3 region underwent two rounds of multiplex PCR. Primers specific to each TRBV and TRBJ gene were used in first-round PCR. The second PCR round used universal primers. Using its own MiXCR run on the multiplex PCR reads, TCRdb lists one record per CDR3 protein. The table records tens of thousands of distinct CDR3 sequences, 26% of them present only once. This TCR was sampled from a donor of 50 years or more with non-small cell lung cancer. The chain uses TRBV12-3 or TRBV12-4 and TRBJ1-2; 7 positions match TRBD1. Specimen: PBMCs, collected before or after stereotactic body radiation therapy (not recorded which). CDR3 amino acids: CASTPRDSYGYTF. The CDR3 DNA follows: TGTGCCAGCACCCCTAGGGACAGCTATGGCTACACCTTC.